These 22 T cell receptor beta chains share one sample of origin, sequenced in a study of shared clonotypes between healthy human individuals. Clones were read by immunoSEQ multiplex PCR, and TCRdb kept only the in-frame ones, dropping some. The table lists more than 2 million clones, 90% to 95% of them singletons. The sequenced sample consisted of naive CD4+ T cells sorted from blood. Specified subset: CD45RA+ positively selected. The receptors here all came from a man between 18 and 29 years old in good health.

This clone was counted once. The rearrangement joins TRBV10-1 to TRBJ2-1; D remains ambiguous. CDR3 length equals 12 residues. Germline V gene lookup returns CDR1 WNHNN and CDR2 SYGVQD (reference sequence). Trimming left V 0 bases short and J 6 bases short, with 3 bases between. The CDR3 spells CASSESRNEQFF. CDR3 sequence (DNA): TGCGCCAGCAGTGAGTCGCGCAATGAGCAGTTCTTC.

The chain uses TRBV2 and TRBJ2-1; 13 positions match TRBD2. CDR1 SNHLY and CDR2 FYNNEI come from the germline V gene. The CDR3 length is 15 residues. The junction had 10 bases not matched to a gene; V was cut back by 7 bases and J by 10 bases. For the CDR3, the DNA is TGTGCCAGCAACCTACTAGCGGGAGGGCCAGGAGAGCAGTTCTTC. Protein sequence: CASNLLAGGPGEQFF.

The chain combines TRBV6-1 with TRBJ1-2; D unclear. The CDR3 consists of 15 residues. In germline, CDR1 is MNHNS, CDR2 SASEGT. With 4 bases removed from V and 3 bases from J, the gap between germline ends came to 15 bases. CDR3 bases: TGTGCCAGCAGTGTTCTTGGAGATTCTTACTATGGCTACACCTTC. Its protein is CASSVLGDSYYGYTF.

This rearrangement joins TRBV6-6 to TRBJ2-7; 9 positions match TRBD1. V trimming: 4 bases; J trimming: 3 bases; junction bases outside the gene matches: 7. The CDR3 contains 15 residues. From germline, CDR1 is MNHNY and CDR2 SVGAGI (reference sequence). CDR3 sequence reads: CASSSPDRGIYEQYF. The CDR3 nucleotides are TGTGCCAGCAGTTCACCGGACAGGGGAATCTACGAGCAGTACTTC.

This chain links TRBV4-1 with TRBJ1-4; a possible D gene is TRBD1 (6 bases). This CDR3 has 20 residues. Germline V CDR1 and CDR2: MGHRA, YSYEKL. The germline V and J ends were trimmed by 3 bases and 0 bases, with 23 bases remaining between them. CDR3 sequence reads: CASSQGGGRTQGATNEKLFF. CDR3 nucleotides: TGCGCCAGCAGCCAGGGCGGCGGCCGGACACAGGGTGCAACTAATGAAAAACTGTTTTTT.

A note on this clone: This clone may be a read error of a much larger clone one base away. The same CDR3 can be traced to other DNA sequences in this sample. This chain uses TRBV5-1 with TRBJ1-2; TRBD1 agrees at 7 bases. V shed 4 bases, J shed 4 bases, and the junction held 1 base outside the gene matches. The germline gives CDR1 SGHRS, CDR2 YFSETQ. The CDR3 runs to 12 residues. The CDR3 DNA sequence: TGCGCCAGCAGCCGGGACAGCTATGGCTACACCTTC. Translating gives CASSRDSYGYTF. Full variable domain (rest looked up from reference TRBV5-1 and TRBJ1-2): KAGVTQTPRYLIKTRGQQVTLSCSPISGHRSVSWYQQTPGQGLQFLFEYFSETQRNKGNFPGRFSGRQFSNSRSEMNVSTLELGDSALYLCASSRDSYGYTFGSGTRLTVV.

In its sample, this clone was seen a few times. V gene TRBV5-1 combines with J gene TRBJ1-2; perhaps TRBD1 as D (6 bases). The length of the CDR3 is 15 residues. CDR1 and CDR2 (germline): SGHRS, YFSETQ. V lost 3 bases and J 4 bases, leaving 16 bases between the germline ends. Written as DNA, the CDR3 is TGCGCCAGCAGCTCCCTTCAGGGGACCGGCTATGGCTACACCTTC. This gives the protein CASSSLQGTGYGYTF.

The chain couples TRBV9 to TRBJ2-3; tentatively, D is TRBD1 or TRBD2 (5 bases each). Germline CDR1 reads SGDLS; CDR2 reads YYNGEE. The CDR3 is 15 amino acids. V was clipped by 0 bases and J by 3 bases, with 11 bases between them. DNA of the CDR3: TGTGCCAGCAGCGTAGTGGGGGTAAAGACAGATACGCAGTATTTT. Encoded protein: CASSVVGVKTDTQYF.

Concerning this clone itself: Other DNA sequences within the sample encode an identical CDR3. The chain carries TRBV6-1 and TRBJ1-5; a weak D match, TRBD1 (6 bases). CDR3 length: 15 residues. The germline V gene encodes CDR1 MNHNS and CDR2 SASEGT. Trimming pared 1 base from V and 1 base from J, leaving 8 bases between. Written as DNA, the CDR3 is TGTGCCAGCAGTGAAGGGACAGTAAGCAATCAGCCCCAGCATTTT. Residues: CASSEGTVSNQPQHF.

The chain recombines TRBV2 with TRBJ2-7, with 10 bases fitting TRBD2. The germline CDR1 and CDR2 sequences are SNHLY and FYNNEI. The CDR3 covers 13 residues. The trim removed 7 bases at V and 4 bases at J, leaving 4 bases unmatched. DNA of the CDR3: TGTGCCAGCACAGGACTAGCGGTTTACGAGCAGTACTTC. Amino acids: CASTGLAVYEQYF.

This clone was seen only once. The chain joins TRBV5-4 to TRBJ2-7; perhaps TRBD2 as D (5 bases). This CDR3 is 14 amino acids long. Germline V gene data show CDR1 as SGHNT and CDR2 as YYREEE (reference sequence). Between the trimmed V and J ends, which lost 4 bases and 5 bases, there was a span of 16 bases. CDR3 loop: CASSLDLTNDEQYF. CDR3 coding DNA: TGTGCCAGCAGCCTGGACTTAACCAACGACGAGCAGTACTTC.

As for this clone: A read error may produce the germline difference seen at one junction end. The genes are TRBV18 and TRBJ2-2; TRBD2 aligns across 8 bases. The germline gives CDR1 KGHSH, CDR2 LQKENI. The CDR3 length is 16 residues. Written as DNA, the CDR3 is TGTGCCAGCTCGCCACAGCGGGGGATGAACACCGGGGAGCTGTTTTTT. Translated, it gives CASSPQRGMNTGELFF.

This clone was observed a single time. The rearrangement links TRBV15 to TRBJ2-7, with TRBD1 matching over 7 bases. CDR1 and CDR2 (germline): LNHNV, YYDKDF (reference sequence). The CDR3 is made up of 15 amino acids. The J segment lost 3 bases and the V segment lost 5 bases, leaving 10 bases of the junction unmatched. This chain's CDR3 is CATSPRDSLNYEQYF. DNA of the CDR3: TGTGCCACCAGCCCCCGGGACAGCTTAAACTACGAGCAGTACTTC.

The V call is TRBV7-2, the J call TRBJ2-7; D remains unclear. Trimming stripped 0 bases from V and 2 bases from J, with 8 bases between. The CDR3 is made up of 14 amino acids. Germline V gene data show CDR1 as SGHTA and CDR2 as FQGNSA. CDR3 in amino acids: CASSLAPGTYEQYF. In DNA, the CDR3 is TGTGCCAGCAGCTTAGCGCCAGGTACCTACGAGCAGTACTTC.

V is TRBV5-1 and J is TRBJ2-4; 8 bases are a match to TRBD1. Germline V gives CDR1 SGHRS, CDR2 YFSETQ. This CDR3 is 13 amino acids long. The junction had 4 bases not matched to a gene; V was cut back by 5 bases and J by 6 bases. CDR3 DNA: TGCGCCAGCAGACTAGGACAGGGAAACATTCAGTACTTC. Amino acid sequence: CASRLGQGNIQYF.

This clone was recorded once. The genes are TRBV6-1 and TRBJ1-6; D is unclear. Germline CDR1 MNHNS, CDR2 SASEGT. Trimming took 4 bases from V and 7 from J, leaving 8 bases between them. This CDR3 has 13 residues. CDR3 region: CASSARGNSPLHF. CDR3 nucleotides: TGTGCCAGCAGTGCACGGGGAAATTCACCCCTCCACTTT.

CDR3 DNA sequence: TGTGCCAGCAATGCGGTCGTAGCTTCACCCCTCCACTTT. Translation: CASNAVVASPLHF. V usage is TRBV28 and J usage is TRBJ1-6; D unresolved. V dropped 7 bases and J dropped 9 bases, with 13 bases sitting between them. CDR1 and CDR2 from the germline V gene are MDHEN and SYDVKM. The length of the CDR3 is 13 residues.

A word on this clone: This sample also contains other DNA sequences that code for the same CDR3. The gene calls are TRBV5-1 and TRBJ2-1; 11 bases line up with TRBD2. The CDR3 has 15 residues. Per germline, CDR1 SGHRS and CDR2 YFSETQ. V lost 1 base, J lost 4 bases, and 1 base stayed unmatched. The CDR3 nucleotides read TGCGCCAGCAGCTTGCTAGCGGGGGGATACAATGAGCAGTTCTTC. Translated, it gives CASSLLAGGYNEQFF.

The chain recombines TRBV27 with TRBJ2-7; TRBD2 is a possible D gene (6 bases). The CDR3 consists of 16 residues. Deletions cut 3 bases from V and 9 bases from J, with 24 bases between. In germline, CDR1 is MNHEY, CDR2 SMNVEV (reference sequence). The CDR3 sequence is CASSFAGIQPSRGQYF. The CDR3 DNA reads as TGTGCCAGCAGTTTCGCGGGAATCCAACCATCCAGAGGGCAGTACTTC.

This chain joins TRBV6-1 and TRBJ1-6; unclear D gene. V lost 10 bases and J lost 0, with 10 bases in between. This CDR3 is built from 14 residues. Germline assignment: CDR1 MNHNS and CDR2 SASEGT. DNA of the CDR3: TGTGCCATCCCCCGGGGCTCCTATAATTCACCCCTCCACTTT. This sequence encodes CAIPRGSYNSPLHF.

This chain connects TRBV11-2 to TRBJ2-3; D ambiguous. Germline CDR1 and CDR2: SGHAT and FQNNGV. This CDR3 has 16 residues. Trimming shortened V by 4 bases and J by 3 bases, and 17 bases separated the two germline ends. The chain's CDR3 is CASSSWTETGTDTQYF. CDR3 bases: TGTGCCAGCAGCTCATGGACGGAAACGGGTACAGATACGCAGTATTTT.

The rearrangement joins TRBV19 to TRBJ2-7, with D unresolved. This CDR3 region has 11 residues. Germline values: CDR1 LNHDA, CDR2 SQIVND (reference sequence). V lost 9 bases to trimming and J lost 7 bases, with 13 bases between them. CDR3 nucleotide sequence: TGTGCCAGACCACCTTACCGGGAGCAGTACTTC. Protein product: CARPPYREQYF.